The present entry profiles one T cell receptor beta chain with its context. With 1 base clipped from V and 6 bases from J, the junction kept 8 bases outside the gene matches. The CDR3 runs to 15 residues. The germline gives CDR1 SGHRS, CDR2 YFSETQ. This sample was taken from a study of blood T cell repertoires in COVID-19. As for the study in general: The United States, Italy and Spain provided the acute and convalescent COVID-19 samples. Nucleic acid was either cDNA or gDNA, and it came from T cells, B-cell-depleted T cells, or PBMCs.

Per the authors' pipeline: Using reference gene primer amplification, nucleated cell counts were estimated. The method was immunoSEQ multiplex PCR; TCRdb's version includes in-frame clones alone and lacks a portion of them. The DNA gave D and trimming, while V, J and clone size come from that table. The sample includes fewer than 130,000 clones, around 91% of them seen just once. The chain has TRBV5-1 and TRBJ1-2, with 8 bases aligning to TRBD1. Sequenced: peripheral blood. This TCR was sampled from a woman of 80 years or more with acute or convalescent COVID-19. Here the CDR3 DNA reads TGCGCCAGCAGCTTGCCGACAGGGGAGGCCGATGGCTACACCTTC. Protein sequence: CASSLPTGEADGYTF.